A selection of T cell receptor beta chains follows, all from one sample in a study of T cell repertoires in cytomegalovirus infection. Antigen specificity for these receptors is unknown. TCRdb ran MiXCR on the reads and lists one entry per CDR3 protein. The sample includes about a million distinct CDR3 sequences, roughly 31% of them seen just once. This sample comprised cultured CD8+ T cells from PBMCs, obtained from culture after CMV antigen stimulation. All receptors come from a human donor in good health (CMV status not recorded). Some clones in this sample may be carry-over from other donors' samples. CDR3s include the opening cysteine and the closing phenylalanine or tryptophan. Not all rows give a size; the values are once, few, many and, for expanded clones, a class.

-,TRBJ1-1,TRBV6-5,CASSSPGQGYTEAFF
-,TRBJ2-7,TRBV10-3,CAISVSLGSTGTTYEQYF
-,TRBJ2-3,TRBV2,CASSGGLAGDTDTQYF
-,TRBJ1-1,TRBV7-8,CVSRGDTEAFF
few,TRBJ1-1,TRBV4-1,CASSPTTFRATEAFF
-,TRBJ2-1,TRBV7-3,CASSLMGSGTAYNEQFF
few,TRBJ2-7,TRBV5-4,CASSFPGGTYEQYF
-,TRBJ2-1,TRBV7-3,CASSLSAGGSNEQFF
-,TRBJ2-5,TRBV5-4,CASSWTSRKETQYF
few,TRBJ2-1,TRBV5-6,CASSLNRAQGVINEQFF
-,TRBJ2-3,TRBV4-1,CASSQGGDRILTSTDTQYF
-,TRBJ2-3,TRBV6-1,CASSPNPVTTDTQYF
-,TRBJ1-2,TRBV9,CASSVSGQGAHGYTF
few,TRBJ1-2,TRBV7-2,CASSGGTSYGYTF
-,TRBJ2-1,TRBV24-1,CATSDAVYNEQFF
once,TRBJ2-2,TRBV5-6,CASSLQGRGELFF
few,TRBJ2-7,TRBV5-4,CASSGGDRVYEQYF
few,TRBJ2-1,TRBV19,CASSWARGGSNEQFF
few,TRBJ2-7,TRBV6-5,CASTPKAEISYEQYF
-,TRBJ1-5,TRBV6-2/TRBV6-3,CASSWGGTGHNQPQHF
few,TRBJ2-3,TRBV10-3,CAISEDSPADTQYF
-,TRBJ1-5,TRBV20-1,CSAKDGAQYSNQPQHF
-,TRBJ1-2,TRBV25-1,CASSETHAGGYTF
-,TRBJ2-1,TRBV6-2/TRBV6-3,CASGGYRNEQFF
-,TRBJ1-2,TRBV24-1,CATSDLDYGYTF
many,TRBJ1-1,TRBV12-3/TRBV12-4,CASSLTTGGPTEAFF
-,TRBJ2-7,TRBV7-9,CVSSFTDEQYF